Below are 14 T cell receptor beta chains sequenced from a single sample in a study of blood T cells in healthy people across ages. The second PCR ran about 6 to 12 cycles with a sample-barcoded 5' primer and J-beta primers. TCRdb re-called the 5' RACE reads through MiXCR, storing one row per CDR3 protein. The sample records about 680,000 distinct CDR3 sequences, about 52% being singletons. Sample: blood. Receptor source: a woman aged 60-75 years in good health.

The rearrangement uses TRBV20-1 and TRBJ2-3; 7 bases match TRBD1. The CDR3 sequence is 15 residues long. Germline V gene sequence: CDR1 DFQATT, CDR2 SNEGSKA (reference sequence). V lost 6 bases to trimming and J lost 4 bases; unmatched junction nucleotides: 13. Here the CDR3 reads CSAPRGGDSPDTQYF. Written as DNA, the CDR3 is TGCAGTGCCCCCCGGGGTGGGGACAGTCCAGATACGCAGTATTTT.

This clonotype has just one count. The J gene is TRBJ1-1, the V gene TRBV5-1, with D unclear. This CDR3 has 14 amino acids. Germline CDR1 SGHRS, CDR2 YFSETQ. The V end was cut by 5 bases, the J end by 1 base, with 12 bases between. CDR3 protein: CASRTTSGNTEAFF. The CDR3 DNA is TGCGCCAGCAGGACGACGTCGGGGAACACTGAAGCTTTCTTT.

This clonotype appeared once. V is TRBV15 and J is TRBJ1-5; D unresolved. This CDR3 has 16 residues. Germline assignment: CDR1 LNHNV and CDR2 YYDKDF (reference sequence). Trimming removed 5 bases from V and 0 bases from J, with 14 bases in between. The CDR3 DNA sequence: TGTGCCACCAGCTCTCCGGGGAAGGGTAGCAATCAGCCCCAGCATTTT. This sequence encodes CATSSPGKGSNQPQHF.

This chain connects TRBV4-3 to TRBJ2-7; tentative D call: TRBD2 (6 bases). Deletions cut 0 bases from V and 2 bases from J, with 11 bases between. The CDR3 is made up of 15 amino acids. Germline V gene lookup returns CDR1 LGHNA and CDR2 YSLEER. In DNA form, the CDR3 reads TGCGCCAGCAGCCAAGAAGACGGGAGCGCCTACGAGCAGTACTTC. It codes for CASSQEDGSAYEQYF.

The chain is built from TRBV27 and TRBJ2-3, with 13 bases matching TRBD2. The CDR3 runs to 16 residues. Germline V CDR1 and CDR2: MNHEY, SMNVEV (reference sequence). J was trimmed by 7 bases and V by 5 bases; bases with no gene match: 9. The CDR3 here is CASSPWTSGRLYTQYF. The DNA for the CDR3 is TGTGCCAGCAGTCCTTGGACTAGCGGGAGATTATATACGCAGTATTTT.

The chain uses TRBV7-2 and TRBJ1-6; D is undetermined. V lost 2 bases and J lost 6, with 5 bases in between. Per germline, CDR1 SGHTA and CDR2 FQGNSA. The CDR3 is 13 residues long. CDR3 in amino acids: CASSLMANSPLHF. CDR3 bases: TGTGCCAGCAGCTTAATGGCTAATTCACCCCTCCACTTT.

The chain links TRBV4-3 to TRBJ2-7; 9 bases map to TRBD1. CDR3 size: 16 residues. Looked up from germline, CDR1 is LGHNA and CDR2 is YSLEER. The V and J ends lost 0 bases and 3 bases, in that order; junction bases with no gene match: 6. The CDR3 region has the DNA TGCGCCAGCAGCCAAGATGGTGGGGACAGGGACTACGAGCAGTACTTC. Its protein is CASSQDGGDRDYEQYF.

This rearrangement joins TRBV9 to TRBJ2-4, with D maybe TRBD2 (6 bases). TRBJ2-5 explains the end of the DNA better; the J call may be wrong. CDR3 length equals 16 residues. The germline gives CDR1 SGDLS, CDR2 YYNGEE. The CDR3, as DNA: TGTGCCAGCAGCGTAGGATTAGCGGTAGGGCAAGAGACCCAGTACTTC. The encoded protein is CASSVGLAVGQETQYF.

This clonotype occurred a few times. The gene calls are TRBV7-3 and TRBJ2-1; the D is unclear. The V end lost 2 bases, the J end lost 5 bases, and 10 bases lay between the germline ends. The germline V gene has CDR1 SGHTA and CDR2 FQGTGA. The CDR3 has 14 amino acids. CDR3 protein: CASSLGSADNEQFF. As DNA, the CDR3 is TGTGCCAGCAGCTTAGGCAGCGCGGACAATGAGCAGTTCTTC.

The CDR3 DNA reads as TGTGCCAGCAGCCAAGCCGGGGGCAGACAGGGATCCTATAATTCACCCCTCCACTTT. It translates to CASSQAGGRQGSYNSPLHF. V usage is TRBV4-2 and J usage is TRBJ1-6; TRBD1 matches 7 bases. Germline-derived CDR1 and CDR2 are LGHNA and YNFKEQ. The CDR3 spans 19 residues. The V and J ends lost 1 base and 1 base, in that order; junction bases with no gene match: 10.

The chain couples TRBV4-1 to TRBJ2-1; TRBD2 matches at 7 bases. The DNA end is a closer match to TRBJ2-7, so the J assignment may be wrong. This CDR3 spans 17 amino acids. Germline V CDR1 and CDR2: MGHRA, YSYEKL. The CDR3 sequence is CASSQAGYGGSYNEQYF. CDR3 coding DNA: TGCGCCAGCAGCCAAGCGGGGTACGGCGGGAGCTACAATGAGCAGTACTTC.

The chain carries TRBV7-9 and TRBJ2-1; D is undetermined. Germline-derived CDR1 and CDR2 are SEHNR and FQNEAQ (reference sequence). V lost 4 bases, J lost 0 bases, and 13 bases lay in between. The CDR3 is made up of 16 amino acids. CDR3 sequence (DNA): TGTGCCAGCAGCTCTAGTAGGCCGAGCTCCTACAATGAGCAGTTCTTC. This gives the protein CASSSSRPSSYNEQFF.

This clonotype came up a few times. V is TRBV4-2 and J is TRBJ2-3; no clear D gene. Trimming removed 0 bases at V and 6 bases at J, with 10 bases between. Germline V CDR1 and CDR2: LGHNA, YNFKEQ. The CDR3 has 14 amino acids. The CDR3 loop reads CASSQDRLSDTQYF. The CDR3 coding sequence is TGTGCCAGCAGCCAAGATAGGCTGTCCGATACGCAGTATTTT.

This clonotype occurred a few times. The gene calls are TRBV27 and TRBJ2-1, with 7 bases aligning to TRBD2. J gave up 6 bases and V 3 bases, and 2 bases lay outside the gene matches. There are 13 residues in the CDR3. Looked up from germline, CDR1 is MNHEY and CDR2 is SMNVEV (reference sequence). This CDR3 reads CASSLGGFNEQFF. The CDR3 DNA reads as TGTGCCAGCAGTTTGGGGGGGTTCAATGAGCAGTTCTTC.